This is a list of T cell receptor beta chains from one sample in a study of cytotoxic CD8 clonotypes in ibrutinib-treated CLL. Clones were sequenced by immunoSEQ multiplex PCR, and TCRdb holds only the in-frame ones, with some missing. The sample holds about 160,000 clones, roughly 86% seen once. Sample: PBMCs, taken after 12 months of ibrutinib treatment. The origin of the receptors is a human donor with chronic lymphocytic leukemia. Both conserved end residues are part of each CDR3. D genes are given only for firm matches. Where a row states a size, it is once, few, many or the class of an expanded clone; other rows omit it.

V,size,D,J,CDR3,DNA
TRBV7-3,.,.,TRBJ1-1,CASSLQPDTEAFF,TGTGCCAGCAGCTTACAACCTGACACTGAAGCTTTCTTT
TRBV18,.,TRBD1,TRBJ1-6,CASSSGQMYNSPLHF,TGTGCCAGCTCATCGGGACAGATGTATAATTCACCCCTCCACTTT
TRBV11-2,few,.,TRBJ1-5,CASSSSWGQPQHF,TGTGCCAGCAGCTCGTCGTGGGGTCAGCCCCAGCATTTT
TRBV6-6,.,.,TRBJ2-7,CASSYNRAYEQYF,TGTGCCAGCAGTTACAACAGGGCCTACGAGCAGTACTTC
TRBV18,.,.,TRBJ2-1,CASSSTLQGRIRQYNEQFF,TGTGCCAGCTCATCCACCCTACAGGGACGAATCAGACAATACAATGAGCAGTTCTTC
TRBV6-4,few,.,TRBJ1-2,CASSDDSDSNGYTF,TGTGCCAGCAGTGACGACTCGGACTCAAATGGCTACACCTTC
TRBV14,.,.,TRBJ2-7,CASSQLAYEQYF,TGTGCCAGCAGCCAATTGGCCTACGAGCAGTACTTC
TRBV4-2,.,TRBD1,TRBJ1-2,CASINFGQGTSGGYTF,TGTGCCAGCATCAACTTTGGACAGGGAACCAGTGGTGGCTACACCTTC
TRBV7-6,.,TRBD1,TRBJ2-3,CASSLEDRGQGTQYF,TGTGCCAGCAGCTTAGAGGACAGGGGGCAAGGTACGCAGTATTTT
TRBV7-2,.,.,TRBJ2-7,CASSFQGGEQYF,TGTGCCAGCAGCTTTCAGGGTGGCGAGCAGTACTTC
TRBV5-4,.,.,TRBJ2-7,CASSLGGRKSSYEQYF,TGTGCCAGCAGCTTGGGAGGCAGGAAGAGCTCCTACGAGCAGTACTTC